Reported below is one T cell receptor (beta chain). This sample is drawn from a study of blood T cell repertoires in COVID-19. About the research overall: COVID-19 samples, acute and convalescent, were from the United States, Italy and Spain. PBMCs, B-cell-depleted T cells, or T cells were the source of the cDNA or gDNA that made up the material.

Using immunoSEQ multiplex PCR, the repertoire was profiled, and TCRdb retains in-frame clones only, with some absent. This sample has 120,000 to 150,000 clones, with 84% found just once. Germline V gives CDR1 SGDLS, CDR2 YYNGEE. V lost 2 bases, J lost 2 bases, and 8 bases stayed unmatched. The CDR3 contains 17 residues. Allocation to cohorts depended on clinical history reported by the participants. Within the 2 weeks before study entry, each person in the exposed group met a COVID-19 case. The material sequenced was PBMCs or T cells enriched from blood (not recorded which). The source is a woman aged 45-59 years who had been exposed to COVID-19. The V gene is TRBV9, the J gene TRBJ2-2; 8 bases are a match to TRBD2. The CDR3 is CASSVLSGVTNTGELFF. CDR3 in DNA: TGTGCCAGCAGCGTTCTTAGCGGGGTTACCAACACCGGGGAGCTGTTTTTT. Using reference TRBV9 and TRBJ2-2 for the parts outside the CDR3, the full variable domain is DSGVTQTPKHLITATGQRVTLRCSPRSGDLSVYWYQQSLDQGLQFLIQYYNGEERAKGNILERFSAQQFPDLHSELNLSSLELGDSALYFCASSVLSGVTNTGELFFGEGSRLTVL.